Listed here are 22 T cell receptor beta chains from one sample, sequenced in a study of T cells in Graves' hyperthyroidism and ophthalmopathy. RNA transcripts were the template for amplifying TCR beta CDR3 regions. The HTBI primer set was used in a first-round RT-PCR of the TCR CDR3. TCRdb re-analysed the multiplex PCR reads in MiXCR, keeping a single row per CDR3 protein. The sample records approximately 740,000 distinct CDR3 sequences, less than 15% being singletons. Material: blood. The receptors here all came from a woman under 30 with Graves' hyperthyroidism.

Only a few counts were recorded for this clonotype. The chain has TRBV10-1 and TRBJ2-3; D not resolved. The CDR3 runs to 15 residues. Trimming removed 0 bases at V and 4 bases at J, with 11 bases between. The germline CDR1 and CDR2 sequences are WNHNN and SYGVQD (reference sequence). As DNA, the CDR3 is TGCGCCAGCAGTGAGTCGATATCGAGCCCAGATACGCAGTATTTT. This translates into CASSESISSPDTQYF.

This clonotype was recorded at least ten times. The chain couples TRBV5-5 to TRBJ2-3; the match to TRBD2 covers 13 bases. Per the germline V gene, CDR1 is SGHKS and CDR2 is YYEKEE (reference sequence). This CDR3 has 16 residues. V lost 1 base, J lost 4 bases, and 3 bases stayed unmatched. CDR3 in DNA: TGTGCCAGCAGCTTGTTCGGACTAGCGGGAGCAGATACGCAGTATTTT. It specifies CASSLFGLAGADTQYF.

This clonotype was recorded at least ten times. The rearrangement links TRBV6-6 to TRBJ1-1; 7 positions agree with TRBD1. The ends lost 0 bases at V and 6 bases at J; junction bases unmatched: 4. This CDR3 contains 14 residues. Germline CDR1 and CDR2: MNHNY and SVGAGI (reference sequence). The CDR3 region is CASSYSTGLAEAFF. As DNA, the CDR3 is TGTGCCAGCAGTTACTCGACAGGGCTCGCTGAAGCTTTCTTT.

The rearrangement links TRBV19 to TRBJ2-7, with D uncertain. The CDR3 covers 14 residues. V shed 5 bases and J shed 3 bases, with 14 bases lying between them. Germline V gene data show CDR1 as LNHDA and CDR2 as SQIVND (reference sequence). The CDR3 reads CASSPSYTGYEQYF. DNA of the CDR3: TGTGCCAGTAGTCCGTCGTACACTGGCTACGAGCAGTACTTC.

This clonotype was found many times. The chain has TRBV28 and TRBJ1-2, with D uncertain. The CDR3 spans 14 residues. Trimming cost V 3 bases and J 5 bases, with 13 bases left between them. Germline values: CDR1 MDHEN, CDR2 SYDVKM. CDR3 residues: CASSFVFGPYGYTF. The CDR3, as DNA: TGTGCCAGCAGTTTTGTTTTCGGTCCGTATGGCTACACCTTC.

This sequence joins TRBV7-2 and TRBJ2-4; no firm D call. In germline, CDR1 is SGHTA, CDR2 FQGNSA. The CDR3 spans 16 residues. V lost 1 base, J lost 0 bases, and 10 bases lay in between. The CDR3 loop is CASSLGRGIAKNIQYF. CDR3 coding DNA: TGTGCCAGCAGCTTAGGCAGAGGTATAGCCAAAAACATTCAGTACTTC. Drawing the rest from reference TRBV7-2 and TRBJ2-4, the complete variable domain is GAGVSQSPSNKVTEKGKDVELRCDPISGHTALYWYRQSLGQGLEFLIYFQGNSAPDKSGLPSDRFSAERTGGSVSTLTIQRTQQEDSAVYLCASSLGRGIAKNIQYFGAGTRLSVL.

Concerning this clonotype itself: A read error is possible here, since a much larger clone lies one base away. The rearrangement links TRBV20-1 to TRBJ2-3, with a possible D match to TRBD1 (6 bases). Germline V gene data show CDR1 as DFQATT and CDR2 as SNEGSKA (reference sequence). The CDR3 has 12 residues. The CDR3 spells CGATRQVDTQYF. The CDR3 nucleotides read TGCGGTGCTACCCGACAGGTAGATACGCAGTATTTT.

This clonotype turned up a few times. V gene TRBV30 combines with J gene TRBJ2-2; 8 bases are shared with TRBD1. J lost 6 bases, V lost 0 bases, and 3 bases had no gene match. The CDR3 extends over 14 amino acids. Germline V gene sequence: CDR1 GTSNPN, CDR2 SVGIG (reference sequence). The CDR3 spells CAWSVDRAAGELFF. DNA of the CDR3: TGTGCCTGGAGTGTGGACAGGGCCGCCGGGGAGCTGTTTTTT.

The V call is TRBV20-1, the J call TRBJ2-7; 7 bases are shared with TRBD1. With 1 base clipped from V and 1 base from J, the junction kept 4 bases outside the gene matches. The CDR3 covers 14 residues. Germline V gene data show CDR1 as DFQATT and CDR2 as SNEGSKA (reference sequence). The CDR3 DNA reads as TGCAGTGCTAGAGGAGGGGGACAGTCCTACGAGCAGTACTTC. Translation: CSARGGGQSYEQYF.

This clonotype has a count of ten or more. The chain is built from TRBV29-1 and TRBJ2-1, with D maybe TRBD2 (6 bases). CDR3 length: 18 amino acids. Germline CDR1 reads SQVTM; CDR2 reads ANQGSEA. Trimming shortened V by 6 bases and J by 0 bases, and 24 bases separated the two germline ends. The CDR3 loop is CSVTGGVQAYYSYNEQFF. CDR3 nucleotide sequence: TGCAGCGTGACGGGCGGGGTACAGGCTTATTACTCCTACAATGAGCAGTTCTTC.

This clonotype was counted ten times or more. The V and J genes are TRBV28 and TRBJ2-1, with 12 bases matching TRBD2. This CDR3 spans 14 amino acids. Germline CDR1 is MDHEN and CDR2 is SYDVKM. V was pared by 8 bases and J by 9 bases, with 8 bases of the junction left unmatched. The CDR3 DNA is TGTGCCAGCGTACGGACTAGCGGGATCTCTGAGCAGTTCTTC. Its translation is CASVRTSGISEQFF.

The chain links TRBV20-1 to TRBJ2-7; weak D call: TRBD2 (5 bases). Trimming removed 0 bases at V and 3 bases at J, with 9 bases between. The CDR3 has 13 residues. From germline, CDR1 is DFQATT and CDR2 SNEGSKA (reference sequence). CDR3: CSARDPAVYEQYF. The CDR3 DNA is TGCAGTGCTAGAGATCCAGCGGTCTACGAGCAGTACTTC.

The J gene is TRBJ1-1, the V gene TRBV6-2 or TRBV6-3, with 7 bases lining up with TRBD1. The CDR3 totals 16 residues. V dropped 5 bases and J dropped 1; count of bases not matched to a gene: 10. The germline V gene encodes CDR1 MNHEY and CDR2 SVGEGT. The CDR3 loop reads CASSGQGEHRNTEAFF. The DNA of the CDR3 is TGTGCCAGCAGTGGTCAGGGGGAGCATAGGAACACTGAAGCTTTCTTT.

This clonotype turned up a few times. The rearrangement uses TRBV4-1 and TRBJ2-1, with TRBD2 matching over 15 bases. Germline trimming cut 2 bases from V and 0 bases from J; bases unmatched to any gene: 5. The CDR3 has 19 amino acids. CDR1 is MGHRA, CDR2 YSYEKL, per germline. The CDR3, as DNA: TGCGCCAGCAGCCAACTCGGGACTAGCGGGAGGAGCTCCTACAATGAGCAGTTCTTC. Translating gives CASSQLGTSGRSSYNEQFF.

The chain is built from TRBV5-1 and TRBJ2-1; D perhaps matches TRBD1 (6 bases). V lost 5 bases and J lost 10, with 28 bases in between. Germline lookup yields CDR1 SGHRS and CDR2 YFSETQ. The CDR3 totals 17 residues. Here the CDR3 reads CASSHWVRDRKPYEQFF. The CDR3 DNA follows: TGCGCCAGCAGTCACTGGGTTCGCGACAGGAAACCCTACGAGCAGTTCTTC.

This clonotype was seen a few times. The J gene is TRBJ2-3, the V gene TRBV2; TRBD2 matches 11 bases. Germline CDR1 SNHLY, CDR2 FYNNEI. Germline trimming cut 6 bases from V and 1 base from J; bases unmatched to any gene: 6. The CDR3 is made up of 16 amino acids. DNA of the CDR3: TGTGCCAGCAGGATTTTAGCGGGAGGGCGCACAGATACGCAGTATTTT. It specifies CASRILAGGRTDTQYF. Full variable domain (remainder filled in from reference TRBV2 and TRBJ2-3): EPEVTQTPSHQVTQMGQEVILRCVPISNHLYFYWYRQILGQKVEFLVSFYNNEISEKSEIFDDQFSVERPDGSNFTLKIRSTKLEDSAMYFCASRILAGGRTDTQYFGPGTRLTVL.

The chain links TRBV28 to TRBJ1-6, with 9 bases that match TRBD1. Germline CDR1 reads MDHEN; CDR2 reads SYDVKM. The V segment lost 1 base and the J segment 9 bases; nucleotides outside the gene matches: 13. The CDR3 is 18 amino acids. The DNA for the CDR3 is TGTGCCAGCAGTTTATTCGTTAGTCCGGGACAGGGTCGTTCACCCCTCCACTTT. Translating gives CASSLFVSPGQGRSPLHF.

The chain employs TRBV2 and TRBJ2-7; 10 bases agree with TRBD1. With V trimmed by 3 bases and J by 2 bases, 4 bases remained unmatched. The CDR3 runs to 15 residues. From germline, CDR1 is SNHLY and CDR2 FYNNEI. The CDR3 sequence is CASSDDRGRTYEQYF. CDR3 in DNA: TGTGCCAGCAGTGACGACAGGGGGCGAACCTACGAGCAGTACTTC.

The rearrangement uses TRBV6-2 or TRBV6-3 and TRBJ1-2; no clear D gene. V was shortened by 0 bases and J by 8 bases, with 31 bases between the two germline ends. CDR1 and CDR2 (germline): MNHEY, SVGEGT. This CDR3 contains 20 residues. The CDR3 here is CASSYSGFGSGPHLWRGYTF. CDR3 coding DNA: TGTGCCAGCAGTTACTCGGGTTTTGGGTCCGGGCCGCATCTATGGCGGGGCTACACCTTC.

This clonotype was picked up one time. The gene calls are TRBV4-1 and TRBJ1-1; D is uncertain. The V end was cut by 1 base, the J end by 3 bases, with 12 bases between. The germline V gene has CDR1 MGHRA and CDR2 YSYEKL. The CDR3 covers 15 residues. CDR3 DNA: TGCGCCAGCAGCCAAGTCCAGCGCCTAGACACTGAAGCTTTCTTT. Protein product: CASSQVQRLDTEAFF.

This clonotype showed up just a few times. The chain carries TRBV6-1 and TRBJ2-6, with 8 bases lining up with TRBD1. Unmatched junction bases numbered 7, after V lost 6 bases and J lost 0 bases. The CDR3 is 17 residues long. The germline gives CDR1 MNHNS, CDR2 SASEGT. In nucleotides, the CDR3 is TGTGCCAGCAGGAAACAGGGGGGAGGCTCTGGGGCCAACGTCCTGACTTTC. Protein sequence: CASRKQGGGSGANVLTF.

At least ten counts were recorded for this clonotype. The chain couples TRBV7-3 to TRBJ2-3; D is unresolved. This CDR3 region has 13 residues. V dropped 5 bases and J dropped 6 bases, with 12 bases sitting between them. Looked up from germline, CDR1 is SGHTA and CDR2 is FQGTGA. CDR3: CASSMTYMDTQYF. In nucleotides, the CDR3 is TGTGCCAGCAGCATGACCTATATGGATACGCAGTATTTT.